This note documents a single T cell receptor beta chain sequence. This clone was seen more than once but under ten times. Its antigen target is currently unknown. Base qualities are not at hand, and no much larger clone is one base apart. Via the germline V gene (reference sequence), CDR1 is MNHEY and CDR2 SMNVEV. Inclusive of the bounding cysteine and phenylalanine, the CDR3 is 17 residues long. The read is trimmed to its CDR3 DNA, 51 bases read in frame from base 1. The V and J ends are trimmed by 5 bases and 0 bases, leaving 14 bases between them. The record originates from a study of beta chain features in type 1 diabetes (dated by TCRdb to the late 2010s). About the investigation overall: Mean age, gender distribution, total cell number and subset yield did not differ between patients and healthy donors. A total of some 110 million sorted cells were examined across all samples, and the number of cells per subset was strongly correlated with RNA yield. In the study, recently diagnosed type 1 diabetes patients and matched healthy donors were compared on the TCRB repertoires of their sorted circulating CD4+ T cell subsets. Regulatory and stem cell-like memory subsets were obtained from only 8 patients and roughly 8 healthy donors, while naive and central memory subsets were obtained from all 30 or so donors. The study at large found these results: Because the HLA sub-analyses included only small numbers of individuals, any influence of HLA type on TCRB rearrangement was left unresolved. Sequencing cDNA rather than genomic DNA could over-represent highly expressing activated cells, although activation and CD3 levels did not differ between groups. Naive, central memory and regulatory TCRB repertoires appeared more similar among patients than among healthy donors. PCR might favor shorter templates, but patient and control samples were amplified and corrected together, so any skew would affect both groups equally. Patients with type 1 diabetes made fewer insertions and deleted more nucleotides at VDJ recombination sites, implying thymic rearrangement abnormalities. A moderate but significant shortening of TCRB CDR3 length was observed in type 1 diabetes patients in all four CD4+ subsets.

The High Capacity cDNA Reverse Transcription Kit was used to reverse transcribe all of the isolated RNA, meaning that expressed TCRB transcripts were what got sequenced. Deep immunoSEQ sequencing was applied to naive, central memory and regulatory T cell samples, giving an average of approximately 3.8 million total reads per sample. Sorted cells were lysed in RLT buffer and RNA was extracted with DNase-treated RNeasy Micro or Mini kits, depending on cell number. Each cell subset was processed separately to prevent cross-contamination, with patient and healthy donor samples processed together. The immunoSEQ multiplex PCR was used to amplify TCRB sequences from cDNA, yielding 87-bp fragments that span the CDR3 region. The amplicons were sequenced using the Illumina HiSeq platform. The source study handled its data this way. PCR bias was corrected computationally using synthetic template baselines, and reads within Hamming distance 2 were collapsed, with unmergeable singletons discarded. Reads were aligned against IMGT so that V, D and J genes, CDR3 length and insertions or deletions at six rearrangement sites could be assigned. Within each subset, clonotype counts were normalized to sorted cell number, after which true diversity and Gini coefficients were computed with the tcR R package. The overlap coefficient, calculated on TCRB nucleotide sequences, was used to measure repertoire sharing. TCRdb provides this immuneACCESS table in a form limited to in-frame rearrangements. Some clones are lacking; in checked studies, under half of them reflect an unresolved V gene, and why the rest are absent is not known. The D gene and trimming were derived from the DNA, and the V and J assignments and clone size from that table. For this sample the table gives about 150,000 clones, of which 11% were detected only once. The leading ten clones occupy over 2% of the sample.

From each donor, a single peripheral blood sample of 90 to 150 mL on average was drawn into heparinised tubes. A BD FACSAria II was used to sort naive, central memory, regulatory and stem cell-like memory CD4+ T cells with a panel that included CD45RO, CCR7, CD25, CD127, CD95 and CD27. A purity above 95% was achieved for all sorted populations. PBMCs were separated immediately by Lymphoprep density gradient centrifugation and were stained directly, without being cultured. So that batch effects would be minimized, each experiment stained and sorted samples in pairs, pairing one healthy donor with one patient.

The V and J genes are TRBV27 and TRBJ2-6, with no confident D gene call. The sequence came from a man younger than 35 in good health. Sequencing was performed on central memory CD4+ T cells from blood. The base sequence is TGTGCCAGCAGTCCTCAGCTTTCAATCTCTGGGGCCAACGTCCTGACTTTC. Protein translation: CASSPQLSISGANVLTF.